The 25 T cell receptor beta chains reported below all come from one sample, sequenced in a study of identical twins. TCRdb independently ran MiXCR on the 5' RACE reads; one entry per CDR3 protein. The table lists around 530,000 distinct CDR3 sequences, 12% to 15% of them singletons. These sequences were also reported in another study, on yellow fever vaccine responses in identical twins.

Specimen: CD4+ T cells sorted from blood. These receptors were collected from a woman aged 18-29 years in good health.

This rearrangement joins TRBV11-2 to TRBJ2-1; 8 positions match TRBD2. Germline CDR1 reads SGHAT; CDR2 reads FQNNGV. V lost 3 bases to trimming and J lost 1 base; unmatched junction nucleotides: 8. The CDR3 covers 17 residues. CDR3 sequence: CASSFRLARQSYNEQFF. The DNA for the CDR3 is TGTGCCAGCAGCTTCCGACTAGCGCGGCAGTCCTACAATGAGCAGTTCTTC.

This clonotype was counted between two and nine times. The CDR3 DNA reads TGCGCCAGCCGCCTGGGTGGTACTTCTAACACTGAAGCTTTCTTT. Amino acid sequence: CASRLGGTSNTEAFF. The V and J genes are TRBV5-1 and TRBJ1-1; no clear D gene. Trimming removed 7 bases from V and 2 bases from J, with 18 bases in between. Germline V gives CDR1 SGHRS, CDR2 YFSETQ. This CDR3 has 15 amino acids. The full variable domain, completed using reference TRBV5-1 and TRBJ1-1, is KAGVTQTPRYLIKTRGQQVTLSCSPISGHRSVSWYQQTPGQGLQFLFEYFSETQRNKGNFPGRFSGRQFSNSRSEMNVSTLELGDSALYLCASRLGGTSNTEAFFGQGTRLTVV.

J is TRBJ2-3 and V is TRBV27; D possibly corresponds to TRBD1 (5 bases). V shed 5 bases and J shed 0 bases, with 12 bases lying between them. This CDR3 comprises 15 residues. Germline CDR1 and CDR2: MNHEY and SMNVEV (reference sequence). This chain's CDR3 is CASSPRQSSTDTQYF. CDR3 bases: TGTGCCAGCAGTCCGAGACAGTCTAGCACAGATACGCAGTATTTT.

In DNA, the CDR3 is TGTGCCAGCAGCTTGGGTGGGGACCCTCAAGAGACCCAGTACTTC. This codes for CASSLGGDPQETQYF. The chain combines TRBV5-4 with TRBJ2-5, with D possibly called TRBD1 or TRBD2 (5 bases each). This CDR3 spans 15 amino acids. Germline CDR1 and CDR2: SGHNT and YYREEE (reference sequence). V lost 0 bases and J 2 bases, leaving 11 bases between the germline ends.

J is TRBJ1-6 and V is TRBV27; D is perhaps TRBD1 (6 bases). The CDR3 length is 15 residues. Looked up from germline, CDR1 is MNHEY and CDR2 is SMNVEV (reference sequence). The ends were cut back, 5 bases at V and 6 bases at J, with 14 bases in the middle. As DNA, the CDR3 is TGTGCCAGCAGTCCTAGGACAGTACCTAATTCACCCCTCCACTTT. Translated, it gives CASSPRTVPNSPLHF.

V and J are TRBV25-1 and TRBJ2-4; 9 bases map to TRBD1. This CDR3 contains 16 residues. Germline V gene lookup returns CDR1 MGHDK and CDR2 SYGVNS. V gave up 2 bases and J gave up 2 bases; unmatched junction bases: 4. The CDR3 loop is CASSEGGQGSKNIQYF. In DNA, the CDR3 is TGTGCCAGCAGTGAAGGGGGACAGGGTTCCAAAAACATTCAGTACTTC.

This clonotype appeared a few times. The genes are TRBV7-2 and TRBJ2-7; 8 bases match TRBD2. The V gene's germline CDR1 is SGHTA and CDR2 FQGNSA. The V gene end was trimmed by 5 bases and the J gene end by 0 bases; junction bases not matched to a gene: 9. The CDR3 covers 16 residues. CDR3 sequence: CASSLLTSVGSYEQYF. CDR3 sequence (DNA): TGTGCCAGCAGCCTCCTGACTAGCGTGGGCTCCTACGAGCAGTACTTC.

The V call is TRBV14, the J call TRBJ2-1, with TRBD2 matching over 11 bases. The CDR3 contains 17 residues. The V gene's germline CDR1 is SGHDN and CDR2 FVKESK. After removal of 5 bases from V and 7 bases from J, the junction contained 13 bases not matched to a gene. CDR3 bases: TGTGCCAGCAGCGAGGGACTAGCGGAATCTTGGACTAATGAGCAGTTCTTC. Protein product: CASSEGLAESWTNEQFF.

The chain carries TRBV12-3 or TRBV12-4 and TRBJ2-3; perhaps TRBD1 as D (5 bases). There are 17 residues in the CDR3. Trimming took off 6 bases at V and 8 bases at J, with 27 bases between the two ends. The CDR3 DNA reads as TGTGCCAGCAGCTCTACACAGGCCCGGGTGGATAGGGGTACGCAGTATTTT. Translated: CASSSTQARVDRGTQYF.

The sample holds many counts of this clonotype. The rearrangement links TRBV2 to TRBJ1-5; no firm D call. CDR1 is SNHLY, CDR2 FYNNEI, per germline. The CDR3 has 15 amino acids. The V gene lost 0 bases and the J gene lost 3 bases, with 9 bases spanning the gap. The CDR3 here is CASSEALVFNQPQHF. The CDR3 DNA is TGTGCCAGCAGTGAAGCCCTCGTATTCAATCAGCCCCAGCATTTT.

This clonotype has more than one count but fewer than ten. This CDR3 reads CASSLALIAYEQYF. CDR3 in DNA: TGTGCCAGCAGCTTGGCCCTGATCGCCTACGAGCAGTACTTC. The genes are TRBV5-6 and TRBJ2-7; D is unclear. The CDR3 contains 14 residues. Trimming removed 0 bases at V and 2 bases at J, with 9 bases between. Germline CDR1 SGHDT, CDR2 YYEEEE.

V is TRBV29-1 and J is TRBJ2-5; D gene unclear. Germline V CDR1 and CDR2: SQVTM, ANQGSEA. The ends were cut back, 2 bases at V and 1 base at J, with 11 bases in the middle. The CDR3 has 14 residues. CDR3 in DNA: TGCAGCGTTGAAAAGGTGGACGCCCAAGAGACCCAGTACTTC. It codes for CSVEKVDAQETQYF.

This clonotype was counted between two and nine times. The V gene is TRBV7-9, the J gene TRBJ1-2; D uncertain. Germline CDR1 reads SEHNR; CDR2 reads FQNEAQ (reference sequence). The CDR3 runs to 13 residues. Trimming stripped 5 bases from V and 4 bases from J, with 11 bases between. The DNA of the CDR3 is TGTGCCAGCAGCCAAACAGAGCGCTATGGCTACACCTTC. It codes for CASSQTERYGYTF.

J is TRBJ2-2 and V is TRBV7-8, with no clear D. From germline, CDR1 is SGHVS and CDR2 FQNEAQ. The CDR3 loop spans 15 amino acids. Between the trimmed V and J ends, which lost 2 bases and 0 bases, there was a span of 7 bases. Here the CDR3 reads CASSLFRANTGELFF. The CDR3, as DNA: TGTGCCAGCAGCTTATTTAGAGCGAACACCGGGGAGCTGTTTTTT.

This chain links TRBV12-3 or TRBV12-4 with TRBJ2-4; 14 bases fit TRBD2. V was clipped by 7 bases and J by 0 bases; unmatched bases: 5. There are 17 residues in the CDR3. CDR3 bases: TGTGCCAGCACCCCGGGACTAGCGGGAGAAGCCAAAAACATTCAGTACTTC. Translation: CASTPGLAGEAKNIQYF.

CDR3 coding DNA: TGTGCCACTAGCCTAGGTCCGTCCTCGAACACCGGGGAGCTGTTTTTT. Amino acid sequence: CATSLGPSSNTGELFF. This chain links TRBV10-3 with TRBJ2-2, with D maybe TRBD2 (5 bases). The CDR3 sequence is 16 residues long. The germline V gene has CDR1 ENHRY and CDR2 SYGVKD. The V gene lost 10 bases and the J gene lost 0 bases, with 18 bases spanning the gap.

As regards this clonotype: A read error may account for a junction end that differs from germline. The rearrangement links TRBV11-2 to TRBJ2-1; 7 nucleotides align to TRBD1. Looked up from germline, CDR1 is SGHAT and CDR2 is FQNNGV. CDR3 length equals 10 residues. CDR3 in amino acids: CASSSGQPDF. The CDR3 nucleotides read TGTGCCAGCAGCTCGGGACAGCCCGACTTC.

The chain uses TRBV18 and TRBJ2-1, with 9 bases that match TRBD2. This CDR3 is built from 16 residues. J lost 9 bases, V lost 0 bases, and 9 bases had no gene match. CDR1 KGHSH and CDR2 LQKENI come from the germline V gene. The CDR3, as DNA: TGTGCCAGCTCACCACCAATGCGGGGGGGCCTTGGTGAGCAGTTCTTC. The encoded protein is CASSPPMRGGLGEQFF.

The V and J genes are TRBV12-3 or TRBV12-4 and TRBJ2-1, with 16 positions matching TRBD2. V was pared by 6 bases and J by 8 bases, with 10 bases of the junction left unmatched. This CDR3 spans 17 amino acids. CDR3 region: CASRGTSGRARGYEQFF. The CDR3 nucleotides read TGTGCCAGCAGGGGGACTAGCGGGAGGGCCCGTGGGTATGAGCAGTTCTTC.

This clonotype was seen a single time. The chain is built from TRBV2 and TRBJ2-7; D is unclear. This CDR3 is 13 amino acids long. The V end was cut by 6 bases, the J end by 5 bases, with 14 bases between. Germline CDR1 SNHLY, CDR2 FYNNEI. DNA of the CDR3: TGTGCCAGCAGGAAGGCGCGAGCAAACGAGCAGTACTTC. Translated: CASRKARANEQYF.

The J gene is TRBJ2-1, the V gene TRBV11-3; 8 bases are shared with TRBD1. The trim removed 7 bases at V and 2 bases at J, leaving 7 bases unmatched. Germline CDR1 and CDR2: SGHNT and YENEEA. CDR3 length equals 15 residues. As DNA, the CDR3 is TGTGCCAGCACCCTGACAGGGGCTACCTACAATGAGCAGTTCTTC. It is translated as CASTLTGATYNEQFF.

This clonotype was recorded many times. The chain recombines TRBV2 with TRBJ2-3; TRBD1 matches 7 bases. Losses at the gene ends were 4 bases for V and 1 base for J; bases not matched to a gene: 2. Germline V gives CDR1 SNHLY, CDR2 FYNNEI. The CDR3 length is 14 residues. CDR3 coding DNA: TGTGCCAGCAGTGTCCAGGGGGGCACAGATACGCAGTATTTT. It encodes CASSVQGGTDTQYF.

This clonotype was observed at least ten times. V usage is TRBV3-1 and J usage is TRBJ2-2, with D uncertain. This CDR3 has 12 residues. Germline CDR1 and CDR2: LGHDT and YNNKEL (reference sequence). V lost 8 bases to trimming and J lost 0 bases, with 4 bases between them. CDR3 sequence: CASASNTGELFF. The CDR3 nucleotides read TGTGCCAGCGCGTCGAACACCGGGGAGCTGTTTTTT.

The rearrangement joins TRBV25-1 to TRBJ2-1; TRBD1 matches 8 bases. Per the germline V gene, CDR1 is MGHDK and CDR2 is SYGVNS. Losses at the gene ends were 1 base for V and 2 bases for J; bases not matched to a gene: 7. The CDR3 runs to 17 residues. DNA of the CDR3: TGTGCCAGCAGTGAATCCAAGGGGACAGGAACCTACAATGAGCAGTTCTTC. Residues: CASSESKGTGTYNEQFF.

The chain is built from TRBV29-1 and TRBJ1-1; 7 nucleotides align to TRBD1. CDR3 length: 14 amino acids. With 7 bases clipped from V and 4 bases from J, the junction kept 12 bases outside the gene matches. Germline-derived CDR1 and CDR2 are SQVTM and ANQGSEA. Here the CDR3 reads CSARGEVSPTEAFF. Here the CDR3 DNA reads TGCAGCGCCAGGGGGGAAGTAAGCCCCACTGAAGCTTTCTTT.